These 11 T cell receptor beta chains were all obtained from the same sample, sequenced in a study of T cells in Graves' hyperthyroidism and ophthalmopathy (dated by TCRdb to about 2019). The library was generated by multiplex PCR. The data were produced on an Illumina HiSeq 2000. The TCR beta CDR3 regions were amplified from the RNA transcripts. The first round of RT-PCR for the TCR CDR3 was performed with the HTBI primer set and the Qiagen OneStep RT-PCR kit. TCRdb passed the public sequencing reads through fastp at Q25 and MiXCR, retaining productive beta sequences. Rows are unified per CDR3 protein, each entry keeping the most common DNA and genes. The sample table lists approximately 400,000 distinct CDR3 sequences, roughly 15% of them with a count of one. Of the sample, about 18% is held by the ten largest clones. Sequenced input: blood. These receptor sequences come from a woman in her twenties or thirties with Graves' ophthalmopathy.

This clonotype has ten or more counts. The gene calls are TRBV2 and TRBJ2-3, with 9 nucleotides matching TRBD1. The V segment lost 6 bases and the J segment 0 bases; nucleotides outside the gene matches: 10. The V gene's germline CDR1 is SNHLY and CDR2 FYNNEI. There are 17 residues in the CDR3. For the CDR3, the DNA is TGTGCCAGCAGCGCCGAGCGGACAGGGGCTAGCACAGATACGCAGTATTTT. Amino acids: CASSAERTGASTDTQYF.

This clonotype was counted at least ten times. DNA of the CDR3: TGTGCCAGCAGGGTGGCTAGCGGGGGGAATACGCAGTATTTT. It codes for CASRVASGGNTQYF. The chain is built from TRBV6-1 and TRBJ2-3; 11 positions agree with TRBD2. Looked up from germline, CDR1 is MNHNS and CDR2 is SASEGT. Trimming took 6 bases from V and 7 from J; bases not matched to a gene: 6. This CDR3 has 14 residues.

This clonotype was seen repeatedly, ten times or more. The chain uses TRBV7-2 and TRBJ2-7; 7 bases fit TRBD2. Germline assignment: CDR1 SGHTA and CDR2 FQGNSA. The length of the CDR3 is 15 residues. V shed 5 bases, J shed 6 bases, and the junction held 13 bases outside the gene matches. The CDR3 sequence is CASSPLASGHFEQYF. Here the CDR3 DNA reads TGTGCCAGCAGCCCGTTGGCTAGCGGCCATTTCGAGCAGTACTTC.

This clonotype appeared a few times. V gene TRBV14 combines with J gene TRBJ1-1; D perhaps matches TRBD1 (5 bases). Germline-derived CDR1 and CDR2 are SGHDN and FVKESK. The CDR3 totals 17 residues. V lost 5 bases and J 2 bases, leaving 21 bases between the germline ends. CDR3 sequence reads: CASSYFGGGMINTEAFF. Here the CDR3 DNA reads TGTGCCAGCAGCTACTTCGGGGGAGGAATGATAAACACTGAAGCTTTCTTT. Full variable domain (missing parts from reference TRBV14 and TRBJ1-1): EAGVTQFPSHSVIEKGQTVTLRCDPISGHDNLYWYRRVMGKEIKFLLHFVKESKQDESGMPNNRFLAERTGGTYSTLKVQPAELEDSGVYFCASSYFGGGMINTEAFFGQGTRLTVV.

This clonotype was detected only once. The rearrangement links TRBV11-2 to TRBJ2-5; D is perhaps TRBD2 (5 bases). This CDR3 contains 13 residues. The germline V gene has CDR1 SGHAT and CDR2 FQNNGV. V lost 5 bases and J lost 4, with 11 bases in between. In nucleotides, the CDR3 is TGTGCCAGCAGCCCAGCCGGAGGAGAGACCCAGTACTTC. Protein: CASSPAGGETQYF. Based on the CDR3 plus reference TRBV11-2 and TRBJ2-5, the full variable domain is EAGVAQSPRYKIIEKRQSVAFWCNPISGHATLYWYQQILGQGPKLLIQFQNNGVVDDSQLPKDRFSAERLKGVDSTLKIQPAKLEDSAVYLCASSPAGGETQYFGPGTRLLVL.

Remarks on this clonotype: It may be a read error: a sequence one base away is much more abundant. The chain has TRBV7-2 and TRBJ2-1; TRBD1 agrees at 9 bases. Germline CDR1 is SGHTA and CDR2 is FQGNSA. There are 17 residues in the CDR3. For the CDR3, the DNA is TGTGCCAGCAGCCAAGACAGGGGGGGCGGAATCTACAATGGGCAGTTCTTC. Translated: CASSQDRGGGIYNGQFF. Full variable domain (missing parts from reference TRBV7-2 and TRBJ2-1): GAGVSQSPSNKVTEKGKDVELRCDPISGHTALYWYRQSLGQGLEFLIYFQGNSAPDKSGLPSDRFSAERTGGSVSTLTIQRTQQEDSAVYLCASSQDRGGGIYNGQFFGPGTRLTVL.

The table lists this clonotype with many counts. The rearrangement uses TRBV20-1 and TRBJ2-7; 16 nucleotides line up with TRBD2. Germline V gene sequence: CDR1 DFQATT, CDR2 SNEGSKA (reference sequence). This CDR3 has 16 residues. V lost 6 bases, J lost 3 bases, and 8 bases stayed unmatched. This chain's CDR3 is CSAAPGLAGGLYEQYF. CDR3 coding DNA: TGCAGTGCAGCCCCGGGACTAGCGGGGGGGCTCTACGAGCAGTACTTC.

The chain recombines TRBV5-4 with TRBJ2-5; no reliable D call. Germline lookup yields CDR1 SGHNT and CDR2 YYREEE (reference sequence). The germline V and J ends were trimmed by 2 bases and 4 bases, with 6 bases remaining between them. This CDR3 has 12 amino acids. The CDR3 DNA sequence: TGTGCCAGCAGCTTTATAGGAGAGACCCAGTACTTC. Amino acid sequence: CASSFIGETQYF.

This clonotype came up many times. CDR3 in amino acids: CASSLESGVTQYF. Here the CDR3 DNA reads TGTGCCAGCAGCTTGGAGTCAGGGGTTACCCAGTACTTC. The V gene is TRBV5-5, the J gene TRBJ2-5, with D possibly being TRBD1 (6 bases). V lost 0 bases to trimming and J lost 8 bases, with 11 bases between them. In germline, CDR1 is SGHKS, CDR2 YYEKEE (reference sequence). This CDR3 has 13 amino acids.

There are a few counts of this clonotype. The rearrangement links TRBV4-2 to TRBJ2-6; TRBD2 might be the D (5 bases). This CDR3 is 18 amino acids long. The V end was cut by 2 bases, the J end by 0 bases, with 14 bases between. From germline, CDR1 is LGHNA and CDR2 YNFKEQ. CDR3 nucleotide sequence: TGTGCCAGCAGCCAAAACCAGGACTCTATCTCTGGGGCCAACGTCCTGACTTTC. Residues: CASSQNQDSISGANVLTF.

The chain combines TRBV20-1 with TRBJ2-7; D is ambiguous. Looked up from germline, CDR1 is DFQATT and CDR2 is SNEGSKA (reference sequence). With 7 bases removed from V and 6 bases from J, the gap between germline ends came to 7 bases. The CDR3 has 9 amino acids. In DNA form, the CDR3 reads TGCAGTGGGCGCCCCGAGCAGTACTTC. This codes for CSGRPEQYF.